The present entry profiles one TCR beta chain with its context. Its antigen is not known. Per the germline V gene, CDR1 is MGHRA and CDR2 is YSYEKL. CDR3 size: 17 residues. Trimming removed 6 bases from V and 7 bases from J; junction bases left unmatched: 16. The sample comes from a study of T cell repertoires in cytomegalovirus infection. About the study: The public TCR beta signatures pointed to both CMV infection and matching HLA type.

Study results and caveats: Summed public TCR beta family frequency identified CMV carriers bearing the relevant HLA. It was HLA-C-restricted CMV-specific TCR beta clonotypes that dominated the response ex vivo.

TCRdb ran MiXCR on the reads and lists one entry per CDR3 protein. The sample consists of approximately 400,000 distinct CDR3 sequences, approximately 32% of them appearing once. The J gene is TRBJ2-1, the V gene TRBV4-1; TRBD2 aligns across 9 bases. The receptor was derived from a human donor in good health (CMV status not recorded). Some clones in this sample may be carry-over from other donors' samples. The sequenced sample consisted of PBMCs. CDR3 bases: TGCGCCAGCAGACTCACCCCCGGGACTAGCCGAATTAATGAGCAGTTCTTC. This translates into CASRLTPGTSRINEQFF.